This TCR beta chain originates from a study of regulatory T cells in long-lasting Graves disease. Trimming removed 5 bases from V and 5 bases from J, with 11 bases in between. Germline-derived CDR1 and CDR2 are SGHTA and FQGNSA. This CDR3 comprises 13 residues. This clonotype has only a few counts. The antigen remains unidentified. Time point in this sample: newly diagnosed GD, antithyroid drugs for less than 3 months. The authors made the TCR library using RNA they extracted from PBMCs. Patients all came to the study from an endocrinology department in Xi'an, China. The study's findings and limits: TRBV28 was favored in persistent disease, as were TRBJ1-2 and TRBJ2-5. Newly diagnosed patients shared more than 750 public clonotypes; persistent patients shared 2,500 to 3,000. Analysis covered peripheral blood alone, not thyroid tissue.

With iRepertoire HTBI primers and Arm-PCR of CDR3 regions, TCR beta libraries were built. MiXCR, run by TCRdb on the multiplex PCR reads, gives a single entry per CDR3 protein. The sample holds under 300,000 distinct CDR3 sequences, 20% seen once. This specimen consisted of peripheral blood mononuclear cells (PBMCs), obtained at new diagnosis, from a patient treated with antithyroid drugs. The chain carries TRBV7-2 and TRBJ2-3; D tentatively reads TRBD1 or TRBD2 (6 bases each). The sequence derives from a female donor with Graves disease. The CDR3 here is CASSRGVGDTQYF. Written as DNA, the CDR3 is TGTGCCAGCAGCAGGGGGGTTGGAGATACGCAGTATTTT.